The rows below give T cell receptor beta chains drawn from one sample of a study of T cell repertoires in cytomegalovirus infection. No antigen has been assigned to these receptors. MiXCR was run by TCRdb on the reads, yielding one entry per CDR3 protein. The sample lists roughly 990,000 distinct CDR3 sequences, under 40% occurring once. The sample consisted of cultured CD8+ T cells from PBMCs, taken from culture after CMV antigen stimulation. These TCRs come from a human donor in good health (CMV status not recorded). Some clones in this sample may be carry-over from other donors' samples. The CDR3 runs from the conserved cysteine through the conserved F or W. D genes are given only for firm matches. Size is omitted from some rows. Given values are once, few, many or a class for expanded clones.

size	V	J	D	CDR3	DNA
many	TRBV12-3/TRBV12-4	TRBJ2-5	.	CASSTDRGAVQETQYF	TGTGCCAGCAGCACGGACCGCGGGGCGGTACAAGAGACCCAGTACTTC
once	TRBV4-1	TRBJ2-3	.	CASSPQGQTSTDTRYF	TGCGCCAGCAGCCCCCAAGGACAGACTAGCACAGATACGCGGTATTTT
.	TRBV5-1	TRBJ2-2	.	CAVQGPNTGELFF	TGCGCCGTACAGGGACCAAACACCGGGGAGCTGTTTTTT
few	TRBV19	TRBJ1-1	.	CASSMRGIGEAFF	TGTGCCAGTAGTATGCGGGGGATCGGTGAAGCTTTCTTT
many	TRBV7-2	TRBJ1-1	.	CASSDNGRPDTEAFF	TGTGCCAGCAGCGACAACGGGAGGCCTGACACTGAAGCTTTCTTT
many	TRBV12-3/TRBV12-4	TRBJ1-2	.	CASRGYQGYGYTF	TGTGCCAGCAGAGGTTACCAGGGCTATGGCTACACCTTC
.	TRBV7-2	TRBJ2-6	.	CASVLRVGQISGANVLTF	TGTGCCAGCGTCCTAAGGGTAGGGCAAATCTCTGGGGCCAACGTCCTGACTTTC
few	TRBV27	TRBJ2-4	.	CASLGTKNIQYF	TGTGCCAGCCTGGGAACCAAAAACATTCAGTACTTC
.	TRBV9	TRBJ2-1	TRBD2	CASSVDLAGGYNEQFF	TGTGCCAGCAGCGTAGACCTAGCGGGGGGCTACAATGAGCAGTTCTTC
.	TRBV4-1	TRBJ2-1	.	CASSQDPGLSSYNEQFF	TGCGCCAGCAGCCAAGACCCTGGACTGAGCTCCTACAATGAGCAGTTCTTC
.	TRBV7-9	TRBJ1-4	.	CASSGPGRGGIEKLFF	TGTGCCAGCAGCGGCCCCGGCAGGGGAGGTATTGAAAAACTGTTTTTT
.	TRBV27	TRBJ2-1	.	CASSLQAIYNEQFF	TGTGCCAGCAGTTTGCAAGCCATCTACAATGAGCAGTTCTTC
few	TRBV25-1	TRBJ1-2	TRBD1	CASSAQDRGRTYGYTF	TGTGCCAGCAGTGCCCAGGACAGGGGGCGCACCTATGGCTACACCTTC
.	TRBV27	TRBJ1-5	.	CASSLFFRGSDQPQHF	TGTGCCAGCAGTTTATTCTTCAGGGGAAGTGATCAGCCCCAGCATTTT